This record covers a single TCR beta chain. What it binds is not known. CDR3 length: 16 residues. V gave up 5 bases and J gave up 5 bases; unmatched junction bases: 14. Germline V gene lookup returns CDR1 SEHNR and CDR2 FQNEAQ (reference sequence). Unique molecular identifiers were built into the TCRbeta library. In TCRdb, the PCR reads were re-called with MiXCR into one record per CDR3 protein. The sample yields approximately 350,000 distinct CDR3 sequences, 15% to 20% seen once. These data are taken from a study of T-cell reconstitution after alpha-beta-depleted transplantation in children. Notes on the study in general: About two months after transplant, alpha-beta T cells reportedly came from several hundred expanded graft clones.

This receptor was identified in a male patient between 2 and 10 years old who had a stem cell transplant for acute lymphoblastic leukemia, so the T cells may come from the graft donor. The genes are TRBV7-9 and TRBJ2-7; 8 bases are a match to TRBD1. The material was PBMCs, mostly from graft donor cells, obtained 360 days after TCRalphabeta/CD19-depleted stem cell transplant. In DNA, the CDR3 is TGTGCCAGCAGCATCGGACAGGGAAGGGGTCTTAACGAGCAGTACTTC. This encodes CASSIGQGRGLNEQYF.